These 23 T cell receptor beta chains were sequenced from one sample in a study of naive and memory T cell subsets. Points from the study as a whole: Especially in CD8 cells, naive repertoires contained a few larger clonotypes, possibly CD45RA-re-expressing memory cells.

For these TCRs, the target antigens are not known. An equimolar mix of two oligonucleotides served as the beta constant-region primer for TRBC1 and TRBC2. Four rounds of PCR amplified the ligated cDNA using nested alpha and beta constant-region primers plus SP2. In TCRdb, the UMI-ligation and nested PCR reads were re-called with MiXCR into one record per CDR3 protein. Seen here are approximately 140,000 distinct CDR3 sequences, 15% to 25% observed once, and the top ten hold 0.6% to 0.8%. Sequencing was done on a sample of naive CD8+ T cells from blood. These receptors were taken from a human donor in good health.

The chain carries TRBV24-1 and TRBJ2-2; TRBD1 is a possible D gene (6 bases). The V and J ends lost 7 bases and 6 bases respectively, with 17 bases between them. Germline CDR1 reads KGHDR; CDR2 reads SFDVKD. The CDR3 totals 15 residues. The CDR3 loop is CATSDKAGAPGELFF. In DNA, the CDR3 is TGTGCCACCAGCGATAAAGCAGGGGCCCCCGGGGAGCTGTTTTTT.

This chain connects TRBV13 to TRBJ1-2; 8 bases fit TRBD1. V was clipped by 6 bases and J by 6 bases; unmatched bases: 6. This CDR3 spans 13 amino acids. Germline CDR1 PRHDT, CDR2 FYEKMQ (reference sequence). CDR3 loop: CASSQDRANGYTF. In nucleotides, the CDR3 is TGTGCCAGCAGTCAGGACAGGGCGAATGGCTACACCTTC.

The sample holds a few counts of this clonotype. The chain is built from TRBV27 and TRBJ2-4; a possible D gene is TRBD1 (5 bases). Trimming took 0 bases from V and 6 from J, leaving 15 bases between them. The CDR3 spans 16 residues. Germline lookup yields CDR1 MNHEY and CDR2 SMNVEV (reference sequence). CDR3 region: CASSLSQGGLGNIQYF. The CDR3 nucleotides are TGTGCCAGCAGTTTATCGCAGGGCGGATTGGGAAACATTCAGTACTTC.

This sequence joins TRBV28 and TRBJ2-1, with 10 bases fitting TRBD2. Per germline, CDR1 MDHEN and CDR2 SYDVKM. The CDR3 is 16 residues long. With 4 bases clipped from V and 8 bases from J, the junction kept 11 bases outside the gene matches. CDR3 DNA: TGTGCCAGCAGTTCCACTACTAGCGGGACGCTTTATGAGCAGTTCTTC. Translated: CASSSTTSGTLYEQFF.

The chain joins TRBV6-5 to TRBJ1-1; D gene ambiguous. V was cut by 7 bases and J by 0 bases, with 9 bases left in between. Germline loops: CDR1 MNHEY, CDR2 SVGAGI. The CDR3 length is 13 residues. CDR3 in amino acids: CASTQTVNTEAFF. CDR3 sequence (DNA): TGTGCCAGCACCCAGACGGTGAACACTGAAGCTTTCTTT.

This clonotype occurred a few times. The V call is TRBV7-9, the J call TRBJ2-1; the D gene is possibly TRBD2 (6 bases). V was trimmed by 3 bases and J by 2 bases, leaving 14 bases between them. The germline CDR1 and CDR2 sequences are SEHNR and FQNEAQ (reference sequence). The CDR3 loop spans 16 amino acids. DNA for the CDR3: TGTGCCAGCAGCTTCCGGGGAGGCCGACCCTACAATGAGCAGTTCTTC. The encoded protein is CASSFRGGRPYNEQFF.

The table lists this clonotype with many counts. The chain recombines TRBV12-3 or TRBV12-4 with TRBJ1-6; TRBD1 matches 10 bases. With V trimmed by 5 bases and J by 8 bases, 6 bases remained unmatched. This CDR3 region has 15 residues. The DNA of the CDR3 is TGTGCCAGCAGTCGTCCGGGACAGGGGTATTCACCCCTCCACTTT. This gives the protein CASSRPGQGYSPLHF.

At least ten counts were recorded for this clonotype. The CDR3 protein is CASSSPRGAYEQYF. CDR3 coding DNA: TGTGCCAGCAGTTCCCCTCGGGGGGCGTACGAGCAGTACTTC. The genes are TRBV12-3 or TRBV12-4 and TRBJ2-7, with D possibly being TRBD2 (7 bases). The V end lost 4 bases, the J end lost 4 bases, and 14 bases lay between the germline ends. The CDR3 totals 14 residues.

V and J are TRBV28 and TRBJ2-3; 8 bases match TRBD1. CDR3 size: 18 residues. V lost 4 bases and J lost 2; bases outside the gene matches: 14. Germline V gives CDR1 MDHEN, CDR2 SYDVKM. As DNA, the CDR3 is TGTGCCAGCAGTTCGTATTACCGGGACAGGCCTTCCACAGATACGCAGTATTTT. It is translated as CASSSYYRDRPSTDTQYF. Complete variable domain (other parts from reference TRBV28 and TRBJ2-3): DVKVTQSSRYLVKRTGEKVFLECVQDMDHENMFWYRQDPGLGLRLIYFSYDVKMKEKGDIPEGYSVSREKKERFSLILESASTNQTSMYLCASSSYYRDRPSTDTQYFGPGTRLTVL.

This clonotype was picked up one time. The chain employs TRBV4-3 and TRBJ2-7, with a possible D match to TRBD1 (6 bases). The CDR3 is 15 amino acids. Looked up from germline, CDR1 is LGHNA and CDR2 is YSLEER. V lost 1 base and J lost 2, with 12 bases in between. The CDR3 loop reads CASSQGTGSTYEQYF. The CDR3 coding sequence is TGCGCCAGCAGCCAAGGAACAGGGTCTACCTACGAGCAGTACTTC.

The V and J genes are TRBV12-3 or TRBV12-4 and TRBJ2-2, with a weak D call TRBD1 (6 bases). The CDR3 has 14 amino acids. The V end lost 7 bases, the J end lost 6 bases, and 15 bases lay between the germline ends. This CDR3 is CASTDTGLPGELFF. The CDR3 DNA follows: TGTGCCAGCACCGACACAGGGCTTCCCGGGGAGCTGTTTTTT.

This chain uses TRBV27 with TRBJ1-1; D is perhaps TRBD1 (5 bases). The germline CDR1 and CDR2 sequences are MNHEY and SMNVEV (reference sequence). This CDR3 has 14 amino acids. V was clipped by 10 bases and J by 1 base, with 16 bases between them. CDR3: CATRWGGENTEAFF. The CDR3 nucleotides read TGTGCCACCCGCTGGGGAGGGGAGAACACTGAAGCTTTCTTT.

This sequence joins TRBV28 and TRBJ2-1, with TRBD2 matching over 10 bases. With V trimmed by 6 bases and J by 4 bases, 6 bases remained unmatched. CDR3 length: 15 residues. The V gene's germline CDR1 is MDHEN and CDR2 SYDVKM. CDR3 bases: TGTGCCAGCAGCGCTGGACTAGCGGTTTACAATGAGCAGTTCTTC. Residues: CASSAGLAVYNEQFF.

This clonotype was counted between two and nine times. V usage is TRBV6-2 or TRBV6-3 and J usage is TRBJ2-1; 7 positions match TRBD2. V dropped 0 bases and J dropped 5; count of bases not matched to a gene: 4. Germline-derived CDR1 and CDR2 are MNHEY and SVGEGT. CDR3 size: 15 residues. The CDR3: CASSYSTSRDNEQFF. The CDR3 DNA is TGTGCCAGCAGTTACTCGACTAGCCGGGACAATGAGCAGTTCTTC.

This clonotype was detected ten times or more. The chain carries TRBV19 and TRBJ2-1, with 7 bases fitting TRBD2. The CDR3 is 16 amino acids. V trimming: 3 bases; J trimming: 0 bases; junction bases outside the gene matches: 5. Looked up from germline, CDR1 is LNHDA and CDR2 is SQIVND (reference sequence). The chain's CDR3 is CASSMGRGSSYNEQFF. The CDR3 DNA follows: TGTGCCAGTAGTATGGGCCGCGGGAGCTCCTACAATGAGCAGTTCTTC.

This chain joins TRBV27 and TRBJ2-3; no reliable D call. Germline V gene data show CDR1 as MNHEY and CDR2 as SMNVEV (reference sequence). Trimming took 6 bases from V and 1 from J, leaving 11 bases between them. The CDR3 extends over 14 amino acids. The CDR3 region is CASSFFWGTDTQYF. For the CDR3, the DNA is TGTGCCAGCAGCTTCTTCTGGGGCACAGATACGCAGTATTTT.

This clonotype has just a few counts. This chain joins TRBV13 and TRBJ2-7, with D possibly being TRBD1 (6 bases). V dropped 5 bases and J dropped 5 bases, with 10 bases sitting between them. Germline CDR1 PRHDT, CDR2 FYEKMQ (reference sequence). This CDR3 is 12 amino acids long. CDR3: CASSPQGNEQYF. CDR3 nucleotide sequence: TGTGCCAGCAGCCCACAGGGTAACGAGCAGTACTTC.

This clonotype appeared a few times. The genes are TRBV7-9 and TRBJ1-1, with D possibly being TRBD1 (6 bases). This CDR3 is 14 amino acids long. The ends were cut back, 1 base at V and 12 bases at J, with 18 bases in the middle. The V gene's germline CDR1 is SEHNR and CDR2 FQNEAQ (reference sequence). CDR3 residues: CASSLEDRTLRTFF. The CDR3 DNA reads as TGTGCCAGCAGCTTAGAGGACAGAACGCTACGAACTTTCTTT.

This clonotype has a handful of counts. The chain has TRBV29-1 and TRBJ1-1, with D maybe TRBD1 (6 bases). The CDR3 is made up of 12 amino acids. Trimming shortened V by 2 bases and J by 7 bases, and 11 bases separated the two germline ends. Germline loops: CDR1 SQVTM, CDR2 ANQGSEA. CDR3 nucleotides: TGCAGCGTTGAACCCGGGGGCCTTGAAGCTTTCTTT. Amino acids: CSVEPGGLEAFF.

This clonotype came up a few times. This rearrangement joins TRBV13 to TRBJ2-1; either TRBD1 or TRBD2 may supply D (8 bases each). Germline CDR1 is PRHDT and CDR2 is FYEKMQ (reference sequence). This CDR3 spans 18 amino acids. The V gene lost 7 bases and the J gene lost 10 bases, with 32 bases spanning the gap. CDR3 sequence reads: CASTMGRQGLREVAEQFF. The DNA for the CDR3 is TGTGCCAGCACCATGGGGCGACAGGGGTTGCGGGAGGTAGCCGAGCAGTTCTTC. The full variable domain, its missing parts supplied by reference TRBV13 and TRBJ2-1, is AAGVIQSPRHLIKEKRETATLKCYPIPRHDTVYWYQQGPGQDPQFLISFYEKMQSDKGSIPDRFSAQQFSDYHSELNMSSLELGDSALYFCASTMGRQGLREVAEQFFGPGTRLTVL.

This clonotype is termed medium-sized. The chain has TRBV10-1 and TRBJ2-1, with D unresolved. V was shortened by 6 bases and J by 8 bases, with 17 bases between the two germline ends. From germline, CDR1 is WNHNN and CDR2 SYGVQD (reference sequence). The CDR3 is 14 residues long. The CDR3 nucleotides read TGCGCCAGCAGCTTCTCCATCTCGGGCGATGAGCAGTTCTTC. Translating it yields CASSFSISGDEQFF.

This clonotype has more than one count but fewer than ten. The genes are TRBV9 and TRBJ1-1; D possibly corresponds to TRBD1 (5 bases). Trimming took off 0 bases at V and 7 bases at J, with 13 bases between the two ends. Germline CDR1 is SGDLS and CDR2 is YYNGEE. The CDR3 totals 14 residues. The CDR3 coding sequence is TGTGCCAGCAGCGTAGTCGGCGGCAGGGATGAAGCTTTCTTT. This encodes CASSVVGGRDEAFF.

The chain carries TRBV20-1 and TRBJ2-3, with 8 bases aligning to TRBD2. CDR1 and CDR2 from the germline V gene are DFQATT and SNEGSKA (reference sequence). V gave up 0 bases and J gave up 0 bases; unmatched junction bases: 11. The CDR3 spans 18 residues. The CDR3 coding sequence is TGCAGTGCTAGAGATGCCGAGCGGGAGTTCCCTAGCACAGATACGCAGTATTTT. Protein: CSARDAEREFPSTDTQYF.